Shown below are 31 T cell receptor beta chains from a single sample sequenced in a study of cytomegalovirus exposure and HLA in healthy donors. It was with 60 Vbeta and 13 Jbeta primers that the PCR ran. Only in-frame clones appear in the TCRdb table, and some are missing; sequencing was by immunoSEQ multiplex PCR. The sample carries around 190,000 clones, 78% recorded once. The sample was PBMCs. These TCRs come from a female donor in good health and CMV-seronegative.

The chain combines TRBV10-3 with TRBJ2-1, with D tentatively TRBD1 (5 bases). The CDR3 loop spans 14 amino acids. The V gene lost 2 bases and the J gene lost 8 bases, with 13 bases spanning the gap. Germline loops: CDR1 ENHRY, CDR2 SYGVKD. CDR3 in DNA: TGTGCCATCAGTGAGAGCCTCAGGGCGGATGAGCAGTTCTTC. It translates to CAISESLRADEQFF.

V usage is TRBV12-5 and J usage is TRBJ2-1; the D is unclear. The germline gives CDR1 LGHNT, CDR2 FRNRAP. CDR3 length equals 12 residues. V gave up 5 bases and J gave up 7 bases, with 9 bases separating them. The CDR3 reads CASGPEVNEQFF. The CDR3 nucleotides read TGTGCTAGTGGTCCCGAGGTGAATGAGCAGTTCTTC. Full variable domain (missing parts from reference TRBV12-5 and TRBJ2-1): DARVTQTPRHKVTEMGQEVTMRCQPILGHNTVFWYRQTMMQGLELLAYFRNRAPLDDSGMPKDRFSAEMPDATLATLKIQPSEPRDSAVYFCASGPEVNEQFFGPGTRLTVL.

This clone was seen a few times. In nucleotides, the CDR3 is TGTGCCAGCAGCTTCAGGCGGGAAGATGAAAAACTGTTTTTT. Protein: CASSFRREDEKLFF. V gene TRBV7-6 combines with J gene TRBJ1-4; D remains unclear. In germline, CDR1 is SGHVS, CDR2 FNYEAQ. V shed 3 bases and J shed 6 bases, with 11 bases lying between them. The CDR3 extends over 14 amino acids.

This clone was picked up a small number of times. One end of the junction varies from germline; a read error may be responsible. This chain joins TRBV2 and TRBJ2-7; 8 nucleotides match TRBD1. The CDR3 has 13 residues. Per germline, CDR1 SNHLY and CDR2 FYNNEI. This CDR3 reads CTSSGQGLYEQYF. The DNA of the CDR3 is TGTACCAGCAGTGGACAGGGTCTGTACGAGCAGTACTTC.

V usage is TRBV19 and J usage is TRBJ2-5, with D perhaps matching TRBD2 (8 bases). The CDR3 consists of 15 residues. V lost 10 bases, J lost 4 bases, and 22 bases lay in between. Germline-derived CDR1 and CDR2 are LNHDA and SQIVND (reference sequence). CDR3 bases: TGTGCCACCCTCGACAGGGCGGGAGGATTAGAGACCCAGTACTTC. Residues: CATLDRAGGLETQYF.

In the case of this clone: A read error may account for a junction end that differs from germline. The CDR3 bases are TGTTCCAGCAGCCAGGGACAGCCCCGTATCTATGGCTACACCTTC. Its protein product is CSSSQGQPRIYGYTF. This sequence joins TRBV7-9 and TRBJ1-2; 7 nucleotides line up with TRBD1. The germline CDR1 and CDR2 sequences are SEHNR and FQNEAQ (reference sequence). This CDR3 has 15 amino acids.

The chain carries TRBV9 and TRBJ2-7, with a weak D call TRBD2 (5 bases). The CDR3 is 14 amino acids. From germline, CDR1 is SGDLS and CDR2 YYNGEE. V lost 4 bases and J lost 2, with 13 bases in between. The CDR3 coding sequence is TGTGCCAGCAGCCCTCGGCGGGCCACCTACGAGCAGTACTTC. Translated, it gives CASSPRRATYEQYF.

V and J are TRBV7-9 and TRBJ2-3; 7 bases align to TRBD1. CDR1 SEHNR and CDR2 FQNEAQ come from the germline V gene (reference sequence). The CDR3 loop spans 18 amino acids. Trimming removed 5 bases from V and 0 bases from J; junction bases left unmatched: 14. This CDR3 is CASSLLSTGHTSTDTQYF. The CDR3 nucleotides are TGTGCCAGCAGCCTGCTGTCGACAGGGCATACTAGCACAGATACGCAGTATTTT.

About this clone: Other DNA sequences in the sample encode the same CDR3. This chain links TRBV4-1 with TRBJ1-1, with D uncertain. Trimming took off 4 bases at V and 7 bases at J, with 16 bases between the two ends. Germline V gene data show CDR1 as MGHRA and CDR2 as YSYEKL. This CDR3 has 14 residues. CDR3: CASSPEVELGEAFF. The CDR3 nucleotides read TGCGCCAGCAGCCCGGAGGTAGAGTTAGGTGAAGCTTTCTTT.

The genes are TRBV11-1 and TRBJ2-5; D is perhaps TRBD1 (6 bases). Germline-derived CDR1 and CDR2 are SGHAT and FQDESV (reference sequence). The V gene lost 2 bases and the J gene lost 4 bases, with 8 bases spanning the gap. The CDR3 runs 13 residues. This chain's CDR3 is CASSLQGIETQYF. The CDR3 DNA reads TGTGCCAGCAGCTTACAGGGGATAGAGACCCAGTACTTC. Combining the CDR3 with reference TRBV11-1 and TRBJ2-5 gives the whole variable domain EAEVAQSPRYKITEKSQAVAFWCDPISGHATLYWYRQILGQGPELLVQFQDESVVDDSQLPKDRFSAERLKGVDSTLKIQPAELGDSAMYLCASSLQGIETQYFGPGTRLLVL.

This chain links TRBV7-9 with TRBJ2-4; D is perhaps TRBD2 (6 bases). The CDR3 is 18 residues long. CDR1 and CDR2 from the germline V gene are SEHNR and FQNEAQ (reference sequence). Trimming took 0 bases from V and 0 from J, leaving 15 bases between them. The CDR3 loop is CASSLAGGGFLAKNIQYF. CDR3 sequence (DNA): TGTGCCAGCAGCTTAGCAGGTGGGGGGTTCCTAGCCAAAAACATTCAGTACTTC.

The sample holds a few counts of this clone. The genes are TRBV7-9 and TRBJ2-1, with D perhaps TRBD2 (7 bases). Trimming shortened V by 5 bases and J by 3 bases, and 14 bases separated the two germline ends. The CDR3 has 15 amino acids. The germline CDR1 and CDR2 sequences are SEHNR and FQNEAQ (reference sequence). This CDR3 reads CASSNREGYYNEQFF. The CDR3 nucleotides are TGTGCCAGCAGCAACAGGGAGGGCTACTACAATGAGCAGTTCTTC.

The V gene is TRBV2, the J gene TRBJ2-2; 10 bases map to TRBD1. Germline V gives CDR1 SNHLY, CDR2 FYNNEI. The CDR3 is 13 residues long. J was trimmed by 3 bases and V by 10 bases; bases with no gene match: 2. CDR3 coding DNA: TGTGCCATGGGACAGGGGTACACCGGGGAGCTGTTTTTT. Encoded protein: CAMGQGYTGELFF.

The CDR3, as DNA: TGTGCCAGCAGTAACTACTACAGGGGAACTAATGAAAAACTGTTTTTT. Protein product: CASSNYYRGTNEKLFF. The rearrangement uses TRBV28 and TRBJ1-4, with 7 positions matching TRBD1. The V gene end was trimmed by 5 bases and the J gene end by 1 base; junction bases not matched to a gene: 7. The CDR3 is 16 amino acids. From germline, CDR1 is MDHEN and CDR2 SYDVKM.

This rearrangement joins TRBV30 to TRBJ1-5, with a weak D call TRBD1 (5 bases). Germline V gene data show CDR1 as GTSNPN and CDR2 as SVGIG (reference sequence). The CDR3 extends over 15 amino acids. The germline V and J ends were trimmed by 3 bases and 4 bases, with 16 bases remaining between them. CDR3 sequence reads: CAWSRGGSGNQPQHF. Here the CDR3 DNA reads TGTGCCTGGAGCCGCGGGGGATCCGGAAATCAGCCCCAGCATTTT.

This clone appeared a few times. The gene calls are TRBV15 and TRBJ1-1; D is perhaps TRBD1 (6 bases). There are 18 residues in the CDR3. CDR1 LNHNV and CDR2 YYDKDF come from the germline V gene (reference sequence). The V end was cut by 0 bases, the J end by 1 base, with 18 bases between. The CDR3 nucleotides are TGTGCCACCAGCAGAGATCGTTTCCCAACAGGGACGAACACTGAAGCTTTCTTT. This gives the protein CATSRDRFPTGTNTEAFF.

This chain uses TRBV5-8 with TRBJ2-3, with 9 nucleotides matching TRBD2. This CDR3 region has 16 residues. V shed 1 base and J 3 bases; nucleotides not matched to a gene: 6. CDR1 and CDR2 (germline): SGHTS, YDEGEE. The CDR3 nucleotides read TGTGCCAGCAGCTTGTTGGCGGGAGGGCCGACAGATACGCAGTATTTT. This gives the protein CASSLLAGGPTDTQYF.

This clone was seen just once. J is TRBJ1-5 and V is TRBV7-2, with 7 bases that match TRBD1. V gave up 4 bases and J gave up 3 bases; unmatched junction bases: 9. Germline V lookup: CDR1 SGHTA, CDR2 FQGNSA. The CDR3 length is 16 residues. The CDR3 reads CASSYSTGAINQPQHF. CDR3 nucleotides: TGTGCCAGCAGCTACTCTACAGGGGCTATCAATCAGCCCCAGCATTTT.

The chain uses TRBV11-3 and TRBJ2-5; 7 bases agree with TRBD2. The CDR3 is 14 amino acids. The junction had 6 bases not matched to a gene; V was cut back by 5 bases and J by 3 bases. Looked up from germline, CDR1 is SGHNT and CDR2 is YENEEA. The chain's CDR3 is CASSVGLVKETQYF. The CDR3 bases are TGTGCCAGCAGCGTAGGACTAGTTAAAGAGACCCAGTACTTC.

This clone occurred once. V is TRBV4-1 and J is TRBJ1-1; D is perhaps TRBD1 (5 bases). The ends were cut back, 2 bases at V and 8 bases at J, with 15 bases in the middle. The CDR3 loop spans 14 amino acids. Germline V gene lookup returns CDR1 MGHRA and CDR2 YSYEKL. CDR3 residues: CASSQIGTVLEAFF. Here the CDR3 DNA reads TGCGCCAGCAGCCAAATAGGGACTGTCCTAGAAGCTTTCTTT.

The CDR3 loop reads CASSPRGGTNEKLFF. As DNA, the CDR3 is TGTGCCAGCAGCCCACGGGGGGGAACTAATGAAAAACTGTTTTTT. The V gene is TRBV28, the J gene TRBJ1-4; possibly TRBD1 for D (5 bases). The V gene lost 6 bases and the J gene lost 1 base, with 12 bases spanning the gap. CDR3 length: 15 amino acids. Germline V gene sequence: CDR1 MDHEN, CDR2 SYDVKM.

The chain is built from TRBV25-1 and TRBJ1-1; possible D gene TRBD1, 6 bases. The V gene's germline CDR1 is MGHDK and CDR2 SYGVNS. This CDR3 region has 13 residues. V was trimmed by 4 bases and J by 1 base, leaving 7 bases between them. The CDR3 region is CASSGRGNTEAFF. The DNA for the CDR3 is TGTGCCAGCAGTGGCAGGGGGAACACTGAAGCTTTCTTT. Filled out from reference TRBV25-1 and TRBJ1-1, the complete variable domain reads EADIYQTPRYLVIGTGKKITLECSQTMGHDKMYWYQQDPGMELHLIHYSYGVNSTEKGDLSSESTVSRIRTEHFPLTLESARPSHTSQYLCASSGRGNTEAFFGQGTRLTVV.

CDR3 coding DNA: TGTGCCAGTAGTATTGCCGGGACAGGAGCACCCCTCCACTTT. Its translation is CASSIAGTGAPLHF. This rearrangement joins TRBV19 to TRBJ1-6, with 8 bases matching TRBD1. Per germline, CDR1 LNHDA and CDR2 SQIVND (reference sequence). The CDR3 loop spans 14 amino acids. V was clipped by 3 bases and J by 11 bases; unmatched bases: 6.

This clone appeared a few times. J is TRBJ1-3 and V is TRBV2, with 7 bases aligning to TRBD1. This CDR3 has 17 residues. Germline CDR1 is SNHLY and CDR2 is FYNNEI. The V gene end was trimmed by 7 bases and the J gene end by 0 bases; junction bases not matched to a gene: 12. In DNA form, the CDR3 reads TGTGCCAGCACCAGGGGGGTAGGGACTTACTCTGGAAACACCATATATTTT. Amino acid sequence: CASTRGVGTYSGNTIYF. Full variable domain (remainder filled in from reference TRBV2 and TRBJ1-3): EPEVTQTPSHQVTQMGQEVILRCVPISNHLYFYWYRQILGQKVEFLVSFYNNEISEKSEIFDDQFSVERPDGSNFTLKIRSTKLEDSAMYFCASTRGVGTYSGNTIYFGEGSWLTVV.

The chain links TRBV7-9 to TRBJ1-5, with D maybe TRBD1 (5 bases). Germline assignment: CDR1 SEHNR and CDR2 FQNEAQ (reference sequence). V lost 4 bases and J 0 bases, leaving 7 bases between the germline ends. There are 14 residues in the CDR3. CDR3 sequence reads: CASSSQGSNQPQHF. CDR3 nucleotide sequence: TGTGCCAGCAGCTCCCAGGGTAGCAATCAGCCCCAGCATTTT.

The chain employs TRBV15 and TRBJ2-3; 9 nucleotides agree with TRBD2. This CDR3 region has 15 residues. Unmatched junction bases numbered 1, after V lost 2 bases and J lost 1 base. The germline V gene has CDR1 LNHNV and CDR2 YYDKDF (reference sequence). The CDR3 protein is CATSRQRGGTDTQYF. The CDR3 DNA reads TGTGCCACCAGCAGACAGCGGGGGGGCACAGATACGCAGTATTTT.

Turning to this clone: A read error may produce the germline difference seen at one junction end. The chain has TRBV2 and TRBJ1-1; no definite D call. The CDR3 has 12 residues. CDR1 SNHLY and CDR2 FYNNEI come from the germline V gene. The CDR3 nucleotides read TGTGCCAGCACGGGTTTGAACGCTGAAGCTTTCTTT. Protein: CASTGLNAEAFF.

The rearrangement joins TRBV7-9 to TRBJ2-2, with TRBD2 identical over 16 bases. This CDR3 is built from 16 residues. Germline values: CDR1 SEHNR, CDR2 FQNEAQ (reference sequence). Germline trimming cut 5 bases from V and 6 bases from J; bases unmatched to any gene: 3. CDR3 coding DNA: TGTGCCAGCAGCCCGGGACTAGCGGGAGGGCCCGGGGAGCTGTTTTTT. It yields the protein CASSPGLAGGPGELFF.

This chain connects TRBV18 to TRBJ2-1, with D perhaps matching TRBD2 (6 bases). The germline V gene has CDR1 KGHSH and CDR2 LQKENI. The CDR3 covers 19 residues. V lost 2 bases and J 4 bases, leaving 24 bases between the germline ends. The CDR3 sequence is CASSPIGSRAGTLYNEQFF. Written as DNA, the CDR3 is TGTGCCAGCTCACCAATTGGGTCGAGGGCGGGGACCCTATACAATGAGCAGTTCTTC. Together with reference TRBV18 and TRBJ2-1, the CDR3 gives the full variable domain: NAGVMQNPRHLVRRRGQEARLRCSPMKGHSHVYWYRQLPEEGLKFMVYLQKENIIDESGMPKERFSAEFPKEGPSILRIQQVVRGDSAAYFCASSPIGSRAGTLYNEQFFGPGTRLTVL.

The chain combines TRBV30 with TRBJ2-7; 8 bases align to TRBD1. Per the germline V gene, CDR1 is GTSNPN and CDR2 is SVGIG (reference sequence). The CDR3 runs 14 residues. The ends lost 0 bases at V and 3 bases at J; junction bases unmatched: 4. Here the CDR3 DNA reads TGTGCCTGGAGTGTTGGACAGGGAATCTACGAGCAGTACTTC. Protein sequence: CAWSVGQGIYEQYF.

The genes are TRBV12-5 and TRBJ1-6, with unresolved D. Germline lookup yields CDR1 LGHNT and CDR2 FRNRAP. V was trimmed by 0 bases and J by 8 bases, leaving 5 bases between them. The length of the CDR3 is 13 residues. The CDR3 nucleotides are TGTGCTAGTGGTTTGGTCCGAGATTCACCCCTCCACTTT. Amino acids: CASGLVRDSPLHF. The entire variable domain, with the rest obtained from reference TRBV12-5 and TRBJ1-6, is as follows: DARVTQTPRHKVTEMGQEVTMRCQPILGHNTVFWYRQTMMQGLELLAYFRNRAPLDDSGMPKDRFSAEMPDATLATLKIQPSEPRDSAVYFCASGLVRDSPLHFGNGTRLTVT.